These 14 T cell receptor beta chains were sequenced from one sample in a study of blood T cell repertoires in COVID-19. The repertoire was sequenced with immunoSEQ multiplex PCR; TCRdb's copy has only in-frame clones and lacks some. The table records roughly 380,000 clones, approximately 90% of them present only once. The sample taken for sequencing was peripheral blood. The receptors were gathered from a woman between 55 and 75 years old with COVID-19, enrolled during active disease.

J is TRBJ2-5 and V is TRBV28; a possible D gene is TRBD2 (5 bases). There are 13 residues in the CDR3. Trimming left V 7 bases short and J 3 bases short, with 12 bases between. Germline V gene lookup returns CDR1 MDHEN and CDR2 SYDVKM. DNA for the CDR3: TGTGCCAGCACTAGGACTCTTAAAGAGACCCAGTACTTC. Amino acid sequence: CASTRTLKETQYF.

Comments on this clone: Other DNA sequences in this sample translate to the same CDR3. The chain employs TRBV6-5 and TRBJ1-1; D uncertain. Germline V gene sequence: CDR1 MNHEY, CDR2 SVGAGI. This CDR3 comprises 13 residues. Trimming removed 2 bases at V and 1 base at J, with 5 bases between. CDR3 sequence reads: CASSYTGNTEAFF. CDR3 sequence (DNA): TGTGCCAGCAGTTACACGGGGAACACTGAAGCTTTCTTT.

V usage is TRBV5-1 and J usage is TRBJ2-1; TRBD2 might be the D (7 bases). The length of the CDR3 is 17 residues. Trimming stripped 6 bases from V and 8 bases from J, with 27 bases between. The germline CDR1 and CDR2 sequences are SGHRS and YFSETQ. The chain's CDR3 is CASTPVGGASPADEQFF. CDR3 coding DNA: TGCGCCAGCACCCCGGTGGGGGGGGCGAGCCCGGCGGATGAGCAGTTCTTC. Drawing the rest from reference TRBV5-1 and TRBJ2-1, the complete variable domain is KAGVTQTPRYLIKTRGQQVTLSCSPISGHRSVSWYQQTPGQGLQFLFEYFSETQRNKGNFPGRFSGRQFSNSRSEMNVSTLELGDSALYLCASTPVGGASPADEQFFGPGTRLTVL.

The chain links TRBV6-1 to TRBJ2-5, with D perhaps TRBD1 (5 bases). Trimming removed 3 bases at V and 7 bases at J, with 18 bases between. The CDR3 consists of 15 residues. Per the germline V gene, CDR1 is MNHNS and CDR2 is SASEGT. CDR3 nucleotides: TGTGCCAGCAGTGATGGGGCCAGGGCGGTTGTGACCCAGTACTTC. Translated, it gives CASSDGARAVVTQYF.

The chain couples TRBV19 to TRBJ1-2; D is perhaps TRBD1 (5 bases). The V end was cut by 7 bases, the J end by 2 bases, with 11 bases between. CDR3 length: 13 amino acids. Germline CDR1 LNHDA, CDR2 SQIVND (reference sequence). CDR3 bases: TGTGCCAGTAATGTGACAGAAAACTATGGCTACACCTTC. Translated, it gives CASNVTENYGYTF.

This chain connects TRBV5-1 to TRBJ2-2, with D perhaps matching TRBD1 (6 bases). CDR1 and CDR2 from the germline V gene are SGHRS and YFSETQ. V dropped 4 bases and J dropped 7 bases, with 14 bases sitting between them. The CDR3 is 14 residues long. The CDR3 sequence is CASSIRTDNGELFF. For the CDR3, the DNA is TGCGCCAGCAGCATCCGGACAGACAACGGGGAGCTGTTTTTT.

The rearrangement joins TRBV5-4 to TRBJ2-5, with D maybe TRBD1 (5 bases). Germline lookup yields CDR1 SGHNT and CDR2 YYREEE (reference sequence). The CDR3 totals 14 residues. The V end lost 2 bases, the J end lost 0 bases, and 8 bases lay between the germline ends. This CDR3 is CASSLGANQETQYF. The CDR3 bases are TGTGCCAGCAGCTTAGGGGCGAACCAAGAGACCCAGTACTTC.

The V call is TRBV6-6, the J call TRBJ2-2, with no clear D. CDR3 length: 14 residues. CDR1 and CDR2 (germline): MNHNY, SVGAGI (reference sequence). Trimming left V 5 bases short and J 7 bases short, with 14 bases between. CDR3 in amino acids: CASSTPAGGGELFF. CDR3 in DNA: TGTGCCAGCAGTACCCCGGCCGGCGGCGGGGAGCTGTTTTTT.

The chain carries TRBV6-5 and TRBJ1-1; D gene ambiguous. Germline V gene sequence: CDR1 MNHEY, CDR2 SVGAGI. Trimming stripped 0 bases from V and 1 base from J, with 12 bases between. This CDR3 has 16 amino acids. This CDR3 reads CASSYSRVPTNTEAFF. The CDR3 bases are TGTGCCAGCAGTTACTCTCGAGTACCAACGAACACTGAAGCTTTCTTT.

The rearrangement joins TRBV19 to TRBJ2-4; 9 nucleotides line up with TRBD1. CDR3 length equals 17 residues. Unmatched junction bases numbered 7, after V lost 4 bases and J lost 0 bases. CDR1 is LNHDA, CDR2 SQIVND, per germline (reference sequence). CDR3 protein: CASSNRDRVLAKNIQYF. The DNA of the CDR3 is TGTGCCAGTAGTAACCGGGACAGGGTTTTAGCCAAAAACATTCAGTACTTC.

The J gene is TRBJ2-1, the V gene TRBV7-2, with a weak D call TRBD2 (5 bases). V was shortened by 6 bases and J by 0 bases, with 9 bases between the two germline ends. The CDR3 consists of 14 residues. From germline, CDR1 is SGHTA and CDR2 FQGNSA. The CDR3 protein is CASSEGLSYNEQFF. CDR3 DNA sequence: TGTGCCAGCAGTGAGGGCCTCTCCTACAATGAGCAGTTCTTC. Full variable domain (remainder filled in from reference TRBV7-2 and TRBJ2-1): GAGVSQSPSNKVTEKGKDVELRCDPISGHTALYWYRQSLGQGLEFLIYFQGNSAPDKSGLPSDRFSAERTGGSVSTLTIQRTQQEDSAVYLCASSEGLSYNEQFFGPGTRLTVL.

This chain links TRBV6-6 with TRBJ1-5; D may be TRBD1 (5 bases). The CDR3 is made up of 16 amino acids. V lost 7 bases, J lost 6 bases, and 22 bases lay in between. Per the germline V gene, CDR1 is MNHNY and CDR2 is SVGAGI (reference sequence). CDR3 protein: CASIPGRGELVQPQHF. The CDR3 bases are TGTGCCAGCATCCCCGGGAGGGGCGAGCTAGTTCAGCCCCAGCATTTT.

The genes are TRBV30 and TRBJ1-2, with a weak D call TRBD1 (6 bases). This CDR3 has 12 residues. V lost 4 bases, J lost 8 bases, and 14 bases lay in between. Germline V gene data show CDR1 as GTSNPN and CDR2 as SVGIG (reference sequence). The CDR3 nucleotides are TGTGCCTGGACCCCCGGGGGGGGCGGCTACACCTTC. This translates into CAWTPGGGGYTF. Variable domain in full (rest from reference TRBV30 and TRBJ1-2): SQTIHQWPATLVQPVGSPLSLECTVEGTSNPNLYWYRQAAGRGLQLLFYSVGIGQISSEVPQNLSASRPQDRQFILSSKKLLLSDSGFYLCAWTPGGGGYTFGSGTRLTVV.

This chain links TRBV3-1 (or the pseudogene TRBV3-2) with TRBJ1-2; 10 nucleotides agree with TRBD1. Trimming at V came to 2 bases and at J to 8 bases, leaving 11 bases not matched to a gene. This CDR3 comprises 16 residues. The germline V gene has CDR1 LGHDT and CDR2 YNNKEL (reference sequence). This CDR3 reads CASSQPLGTGEVGYTF. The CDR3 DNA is TGTGCCAGCAGCCAACCTTTAGGGACAGGGGAAGTAGGCTACACCTTC.